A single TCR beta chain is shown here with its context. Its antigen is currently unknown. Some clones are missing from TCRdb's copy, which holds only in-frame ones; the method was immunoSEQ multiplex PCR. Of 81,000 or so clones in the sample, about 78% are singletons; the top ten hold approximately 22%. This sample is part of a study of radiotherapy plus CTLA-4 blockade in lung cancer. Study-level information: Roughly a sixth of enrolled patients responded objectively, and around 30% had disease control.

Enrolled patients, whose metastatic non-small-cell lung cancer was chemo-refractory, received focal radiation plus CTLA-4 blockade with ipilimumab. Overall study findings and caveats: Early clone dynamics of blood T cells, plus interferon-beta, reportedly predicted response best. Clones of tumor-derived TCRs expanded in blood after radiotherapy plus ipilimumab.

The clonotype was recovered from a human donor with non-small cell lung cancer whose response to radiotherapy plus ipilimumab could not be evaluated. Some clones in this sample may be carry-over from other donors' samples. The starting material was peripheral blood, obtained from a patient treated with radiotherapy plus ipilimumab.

The CDR3 DNA sequence: TGTGCCAGTACTCTTCTCGGGACACCGAGCAATCAGCCCCAGCATTTT. This gives the protein CASTLLGTPSNQPQHF. This chain uses TRBV19 with TRBJ1-5; D is perhaps TRBD1 (6 bases). Germline V CDR1 and CDR2: LNHDA, SQIVND (reference sequence). The CDR3 contains 16 residues. V was cut by 7 bases and J by 1 base, with 17 bases left in between.